This paragraph reports one T cell receptor (beta chain). The source of the sample is a study of blood T cells in healthy people across ages. Alongside a J-beta primer mix, a sample-barcoded 5' primer served in a second PCR lasting about 7 to 11 cycles. Each CDR3 protein is one row after TCRdb ran MiXCR on the 5' RACE reads. The sample consists of roughly 1.5 million distinct CDR3 sequences, around 40% of them appearing once. CDR3 length equals 12 residues. V lost 3 bases to trimming and J lost 6 bases, with 7 bases between them. Germline V CDR1 and CDR2: SGHTA, FQGNSA. Sequencing was done on a sample of blood. This TCR derives from a woman between 18 and 29 years old in good health. V and J are TRBV7-2 and TRBJ2-3; D not resolved. The CDR3 spells CASSFYLDTQYF. CDR3 coding DNA: TGTGCCAGCAGCTTTTATTTGGATACGCAGTATTTT. Based on the CDR3 plus reference TRBV7-2 and TRBJ2-3, the full variable domain is GAGVSQSPSNKVTEKGKDVELRCDPISGHTALYWYRQSLGQGLEFLIYFQGNSAPDKSGLPSDRFSAERTGGSVSTLTIQRTQQEDSAVYLCASSFYLDTQYFGPGTRLTVL.